The text below deals with one T cell receptor (beta chain). With iRepertoire HTBI primers and Arm-PCR of CDR3 regions, TCR beta libraries were built. In the authors' methods: Among the samples, under 70 TRBV and 14 to 15 TRBJ segments were identified. TCRdb processed the multiplex PCR reads anew with MiXCR; each CDR3 protein has one entry. The V and J calls shown here were made by TCRdb, not taken from the authors' results. The sample lists around 250,000 distinct CDR3 sequences; about 19% were seen once. Germline CDR1 reads LNHNV; CDR2 reads YYDKDF (reference sequence). This CDR3 has 18 residues. The trim removed 3 bases at V and 7 bases at J, leaving 12 bases unmatched. This sample is drawn from a study of regulatory T cells in long-lasting Graves disease. Documented time point: newly diagnosed GD, antithyroid drugs for less than 3 months. The authors made the TCR library using RNA they extracted from PBMCs. The guidelines of the American Thyroid Association were the basis for diagnosing Graves' disease.

The receptor comes from a female donor with Graves disease. This sample comprised peripheral blood mononuclear cells (PBMCs), obtained at new diagnosis, from a patient treated with antithyroid drugs. The chain has TRBV15 and TRBJ2-1, with 13 positions matching TRBD2. The chain's CDR3 is CATSRKIGLAGVGNEQFF. The CDR3 region has the DNA TGTGCCACCAGCAGGAAAATAGGACTAGCGGGAGTAGGTAATGAGCAGTTCTTC.